This T cell receptor beta chain derives from a study of blood T cell repertoires in COVID-19. A single count supports this clone. The authors' processing: It was from reference gene primer amplification that nucleated cell counts were estimated. Sequencing used immunoSEQ multiplex PCR; TCRdb keeps in-frame clones, though not all of them. Clone size and V and J calls were adopted from that table, with D and trimming inferred from the DNA. The table records 290,000 or so clones, about four fifths of them present only once. This CDR3 contains 13 residues. V shed 4 bases and J shed 8 bases, with 10 bases lying between them. Germline V gives CDR1 SGHNT, CDR2 YYREEE (reference sequence).

The receptor's source is a man aged 40-55 years who had been exposed to COVID-19. Sequences were obtained from PBMCs or T cells enriched from blood (not recorded which). The J gene is TRBJ2-6, the V gene TRBV5-4; D ambiguous. The CDR3 DNA is TGTGCCAGCAGCCTGACATCTACCAACGTCCTGACTTTC. Protein sequence: CASSLTSTNVLTF.